This TCR beta chain was recorded in a study of metastatic and nonmetastatic thyroid tumors (dated by TCRdb to 2020 to 2021). Study-level background: Repertoires from peripheral blood and from tumor or nodule tissue samples of malignant and benign thyroid patients were compared.

This clone was detected ten times or more. The specificity of this receptor is unknown. No much larger clone is present one base from it, and per-base qualities are unavailable. The CDR3 starts with the cysteine, ends with the phenylalanine, and has 12 residues. Only CDR3 DNA is held: 36 bases, read in frame from base 1. At the junction V is shortened by 3 bases and J by 5 bases, with 6 bases in between. What the work shows at the level of the full study, not this receptor alone: TCR beta diversity was reported as significantly higher in malignant tumors than in benign nodules, in both blood and tumor samples.

None of the patients had been given any treatment before thyroid surgery. Using T-cell receptor beta sequencing, the researchers looked back retrospectively at clinical samples from patients, gathered between about 2012 and 2018. Library generation was performed with PCR. Sequencing instrument: Illumina HiSeq 4000. The TCR beta-chain CDR3 region of each patient was profiled by high-throughput sequencing. The authors' analysis ran thus. The researchers built a classifier to tell apart papillary thyroid cancer patients with distant metastasis, based on CDR3 differences among clinicopathological groups. To measure repertoire diversity the researchers used the Shannon index, while the Morisita-Horn index served to gauge how similar the tumor and blood repertoires were. In-frame beta chains were kept once TCRdb had trimmed the public reads at Q25 with fastp and called clones with MiXCR. In this record, the V and J calls reflect TCRdb's handling and not the investigators' own analysis. In this sample the table shows about 17,000 clones, approximately 23% of which occur a single time. The ten largest clonotypes hold over 6% of the sample.

This sequence uses TRBV12-3 or TRBV12-4 and TRBJ2-3; the D gene lacks a confident call. The clonotype comes from a female donor with papillary thyroid cancer or a benign thyroid nodule (not recorded which). Some clones in this sample may be carry-over from other donors' samples. The sample consisted of adjacent normal tissue. The sequenced DNA: TGTGCCAGCAGTTTTCTCCGAGATACGCAGTATTTT. It translates as CASSFLRDTQYF.